The following is a T cell receptor (beta chain) sequence with its context. Its target is not known. These data belong to a study of graft-versus-host responses after intestinal transplantation. Study-level information: The transplants performed in recipients were multivisceral, liver-intestinal, or isolated intestinal. Among the recipients, all got anti-thymocyte globulin induction and then tacrolimus and steroids for approximately 3 years.

Assay: immunoSEQ multiplex PCR; the TCRdb copy retains only in-frame clones and omits some. The data show 120,000 or so clones, around 93% seen once. This CDR3 is 14 amino acids long. Per germline, CDR1 LNHDA and CDR2 SQIVND (reference sequence). Trimming at V came to 8 bases and at J to 2 bases, leaving 5 bases not matched to a gene. Findings and limits, study-wide: Recipient marrow harbored GvH clones, some of which surfaced first in ileum or blood. Patients with graft-donor T cell macrochimerism had high graft-versus-host to host-versus-graft clonal ratios in allografts.

This material consisted of unstimulated CD8+ T cells sorted from spleen or lymph node cells, taken before intestinal transplant. The V gene is TRBV19, the J gene TRBJ1-5, with TRBD1 matching over 8 bases. This clonotype originated in a human donor who received an intestinal transplant. CDR3: CASRTGFGNQPQHF. The CDR3 coding sequence is TGTGCCAGTCGGACAGGGTTTGGCAATCAGCCCCAGCATTTT.